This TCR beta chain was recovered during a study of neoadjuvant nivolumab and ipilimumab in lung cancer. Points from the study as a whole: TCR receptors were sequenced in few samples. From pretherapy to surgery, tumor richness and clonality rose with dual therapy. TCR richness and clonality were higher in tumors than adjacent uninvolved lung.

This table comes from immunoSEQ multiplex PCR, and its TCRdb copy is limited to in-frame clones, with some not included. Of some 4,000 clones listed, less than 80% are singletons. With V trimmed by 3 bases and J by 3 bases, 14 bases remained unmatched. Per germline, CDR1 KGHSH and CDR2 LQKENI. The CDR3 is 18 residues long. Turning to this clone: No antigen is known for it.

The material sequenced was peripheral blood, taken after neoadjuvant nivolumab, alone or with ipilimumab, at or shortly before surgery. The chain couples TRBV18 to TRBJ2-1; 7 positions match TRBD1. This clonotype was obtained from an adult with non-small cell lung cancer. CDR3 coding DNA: TGTGCCAGCTCACCGAAGAATCAGGGGGTCGCGAGCTACAATGAGCAGTTCTTC. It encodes CASSPKNQGVASYNEQFF.